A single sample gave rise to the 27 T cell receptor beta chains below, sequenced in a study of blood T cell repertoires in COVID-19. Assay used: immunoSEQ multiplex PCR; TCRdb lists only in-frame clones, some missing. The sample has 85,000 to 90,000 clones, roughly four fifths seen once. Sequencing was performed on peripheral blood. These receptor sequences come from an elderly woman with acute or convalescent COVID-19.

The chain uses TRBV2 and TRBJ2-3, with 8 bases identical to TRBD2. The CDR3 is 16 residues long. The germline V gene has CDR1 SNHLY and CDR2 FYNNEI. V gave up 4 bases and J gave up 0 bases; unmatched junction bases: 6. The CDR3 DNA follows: TGTGCCAGCAGTGGGGGGGCTAGCGGGAGCACAGATACGCAGTATTTT. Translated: CASSGGASGSTDTQYF.

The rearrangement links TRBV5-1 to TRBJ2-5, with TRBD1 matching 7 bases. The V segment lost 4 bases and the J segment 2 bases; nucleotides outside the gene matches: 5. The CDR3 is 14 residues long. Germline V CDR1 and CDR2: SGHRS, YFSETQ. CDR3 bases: TGCGCCAGCAGCCCCGGGACAGTGCAAGAGACCCAGTACTTC. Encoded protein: CASSPGTVQETQYF.

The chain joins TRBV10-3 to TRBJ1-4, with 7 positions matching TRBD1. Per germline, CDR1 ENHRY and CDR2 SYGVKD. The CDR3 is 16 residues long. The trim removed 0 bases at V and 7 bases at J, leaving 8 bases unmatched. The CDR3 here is CAISESRTGFFEKLFF. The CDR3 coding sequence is TGTGCCATCAGTGAGTCCCGGACAGGATTTTTTGAAAAACTGTTTTTT.

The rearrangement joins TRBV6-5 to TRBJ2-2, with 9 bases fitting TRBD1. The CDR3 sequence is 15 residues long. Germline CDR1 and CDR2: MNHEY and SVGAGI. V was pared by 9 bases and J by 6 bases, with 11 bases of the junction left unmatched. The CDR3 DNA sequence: TGTGCCAGACGGCGAGGGACAGGGAAAGCCGGGGAGCTGTTTTTT. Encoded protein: CARRRGTGKAGELFF.

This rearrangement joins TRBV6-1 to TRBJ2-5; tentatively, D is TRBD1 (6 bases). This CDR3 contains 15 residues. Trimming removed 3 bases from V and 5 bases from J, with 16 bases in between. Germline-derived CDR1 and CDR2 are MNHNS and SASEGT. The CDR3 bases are TGTGCCAGCAGTGAGTTTGGTGGGGGCTGGGAGACCCAGTACTTC. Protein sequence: CASSEFGGGWETQYF.

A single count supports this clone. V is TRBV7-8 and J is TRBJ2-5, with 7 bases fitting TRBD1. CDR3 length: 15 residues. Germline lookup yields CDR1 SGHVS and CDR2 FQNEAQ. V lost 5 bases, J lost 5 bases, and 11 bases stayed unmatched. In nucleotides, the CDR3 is TGTGCCAGCAGCGGGGGCCGGACAGGTTTGGAGACCCAGTACTTC. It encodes CASSGGRTGLETQYF.

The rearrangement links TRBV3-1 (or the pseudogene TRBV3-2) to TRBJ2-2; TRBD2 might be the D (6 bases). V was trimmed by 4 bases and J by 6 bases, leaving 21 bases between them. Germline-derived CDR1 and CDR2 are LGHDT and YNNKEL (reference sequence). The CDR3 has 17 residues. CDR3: CASSRRLGGSGPGELFF. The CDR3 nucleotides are TGTGCCAGCAGCCGACGCCTTGGGGGGAGCGGGCCCGGGGAGCTGTTTTTT.

In DNA, the CDR3 is TGTGCCAGCAGCCCCTTTCCCGGGGGGGCTTCCGAGCAGTACTTC. Protein: CASSPFPGGASEQYF. V usage is TRBV7-2 and J usage is TRBJ2-7; 8 bases are a match to TRBD2. The CDR3 spans 15 residues. The V segment lost 5 bases and the J segment 6 bases; nucleotides outside the gene matches: 12. Per germline, CDR1 SGHTA and CDR2 FQGNSA. Drawing the rest from reference TRBV7-2 and TRBJ2-7, the complete variable domain is GAGVSQSPSNKVTEKGKDVELRCDPISGHTALYWYRQSLGQGLEFLIYFQGNSAPDKSGLPSDRFSAERTGGSVSTLTIQRTQQEDSAVYLCASSPFPGGASEQYFGPGTRLTVT.

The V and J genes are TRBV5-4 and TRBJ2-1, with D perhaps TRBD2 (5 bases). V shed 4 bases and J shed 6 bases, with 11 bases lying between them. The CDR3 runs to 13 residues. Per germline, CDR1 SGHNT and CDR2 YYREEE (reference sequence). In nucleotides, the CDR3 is TGTGCCAGCAGCCCCGGACTGGGCAATGAGCAGTTCTTC. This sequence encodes CASSPGLGNEQFF.

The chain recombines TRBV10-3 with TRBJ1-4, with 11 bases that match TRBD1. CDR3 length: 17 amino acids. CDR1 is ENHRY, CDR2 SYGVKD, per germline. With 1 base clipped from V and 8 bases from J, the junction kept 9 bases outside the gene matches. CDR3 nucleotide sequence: TGTGCCATCAGTGAGTTCGCCTCCGGGACAGGGGGAGAAAAACTGTTTTTT. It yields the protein CAISEFASGTGGEKLFF.

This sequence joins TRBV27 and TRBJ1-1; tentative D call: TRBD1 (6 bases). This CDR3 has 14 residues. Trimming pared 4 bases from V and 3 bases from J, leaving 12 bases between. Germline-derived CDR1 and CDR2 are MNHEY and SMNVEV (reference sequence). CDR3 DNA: TGTGCCAGCAGTTCAGGGGAGACCTACACTGAAGCTTTCTTT. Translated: CASSSGETYTEAFF.

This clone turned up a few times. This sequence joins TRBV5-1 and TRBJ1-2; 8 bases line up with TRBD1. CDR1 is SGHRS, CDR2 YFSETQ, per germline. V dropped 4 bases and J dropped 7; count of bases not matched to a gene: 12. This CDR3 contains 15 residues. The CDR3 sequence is CASSEDRGGLGGYTF. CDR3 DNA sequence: TGCGCCAGCAGCGAAGACAGGGGCGGGTTGGGTGGCTACACCTTC.

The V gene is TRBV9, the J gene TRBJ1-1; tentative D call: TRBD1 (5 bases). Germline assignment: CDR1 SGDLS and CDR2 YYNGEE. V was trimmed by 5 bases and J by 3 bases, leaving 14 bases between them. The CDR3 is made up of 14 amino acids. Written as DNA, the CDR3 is TGTGCCAGCAGTCGTAGGTGGGGGGACACTGAAGCTTTCTTT. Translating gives CASSRRWGDTEAFF.

The CDR3 is CASSLRQMNTEAFF. The CDR3 DNA sequence: TGTGCCAGCAGCTTGAGACAAATGAACACTGAAGCTTTCTTT. This sequence joins TRBV5-5 and TRBJ1-1, with no clear D. Deletions cut 1 base from V and 0 bases from J, with 7 bases between. The V gene's germline CDR1 is SGHKS and CDR2 YYEKEE (reference sequence). The CDR3 is 14 residues long.

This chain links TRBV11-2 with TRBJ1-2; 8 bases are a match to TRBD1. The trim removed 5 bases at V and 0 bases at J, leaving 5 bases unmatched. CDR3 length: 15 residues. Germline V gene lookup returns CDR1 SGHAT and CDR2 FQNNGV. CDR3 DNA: TGTGCCAGCAGCCCAGGGGACAGGACTAACTATGGCTACACCTTC. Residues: CASSPGDRTNYGYTF.

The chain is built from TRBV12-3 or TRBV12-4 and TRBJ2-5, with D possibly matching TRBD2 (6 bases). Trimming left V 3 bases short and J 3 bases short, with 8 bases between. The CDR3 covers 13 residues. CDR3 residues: CASSFWGEETQYF. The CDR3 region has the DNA TGTGCCAGCAGTTTTTGGGGGGAAGAGACCCAGTACTTC.

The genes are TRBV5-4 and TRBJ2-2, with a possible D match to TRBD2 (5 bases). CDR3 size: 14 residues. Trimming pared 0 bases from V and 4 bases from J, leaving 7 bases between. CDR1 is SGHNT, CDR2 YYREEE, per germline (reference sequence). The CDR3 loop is CASSLGGFTGELFF. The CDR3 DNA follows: TGTGCCAGCAGCTTGGGAGGGTTCACCGGGGAGCTGTTTTTT.

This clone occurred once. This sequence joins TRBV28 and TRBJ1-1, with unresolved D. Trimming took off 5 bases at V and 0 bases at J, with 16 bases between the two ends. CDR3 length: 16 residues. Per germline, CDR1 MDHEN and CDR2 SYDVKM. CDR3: CASSPPQLLMNTEAFF. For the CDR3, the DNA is TGTGCCAGCAGTCCACCCCAACTACTCATGAACACTGAAGCTTTCTTT.

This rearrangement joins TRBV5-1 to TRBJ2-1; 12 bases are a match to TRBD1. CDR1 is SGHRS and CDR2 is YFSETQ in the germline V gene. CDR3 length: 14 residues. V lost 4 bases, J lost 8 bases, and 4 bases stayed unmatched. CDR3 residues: CASSRDRGLYEQFF. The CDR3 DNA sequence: TGCGCCAGCAGCAGGGACAGGGGGCTATATGAGCAGTTCTTC.

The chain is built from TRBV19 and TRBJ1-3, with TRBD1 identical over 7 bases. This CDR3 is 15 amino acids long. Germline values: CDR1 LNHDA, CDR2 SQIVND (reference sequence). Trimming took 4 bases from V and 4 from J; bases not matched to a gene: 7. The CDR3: CASSTATGEGNTIYF. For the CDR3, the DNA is TGTGCCAGTAGTACCGCAACAGGGGAAGGAAACACCATATATTTT. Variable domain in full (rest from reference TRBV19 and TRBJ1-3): DGGITQSPKYLFRKEGQNVTLSCEQNLNHDAMYWYRQDPGQGLRLIYYSQIVNDFQKGDIAEGYSVSREKKESFPLTVTSAQKNPTAFYLCASSTATGEGNTIYFGEGSWLTVV.

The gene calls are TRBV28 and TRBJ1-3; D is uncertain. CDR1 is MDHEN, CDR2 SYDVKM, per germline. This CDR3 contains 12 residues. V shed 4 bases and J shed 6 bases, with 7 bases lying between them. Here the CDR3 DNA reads TGTGCCAGCAGTTCCCCCCTAAACACCATATATTTT. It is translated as CASSSPLNTIYF.

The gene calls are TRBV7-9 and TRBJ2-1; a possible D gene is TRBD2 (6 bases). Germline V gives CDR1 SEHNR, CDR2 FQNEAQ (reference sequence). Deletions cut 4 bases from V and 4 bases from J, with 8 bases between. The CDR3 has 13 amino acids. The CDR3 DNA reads TGTGCCAGCAGCTCGGGAGCATACAATGAGCAGTTCTTC. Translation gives CASSSGAYNEQFF.

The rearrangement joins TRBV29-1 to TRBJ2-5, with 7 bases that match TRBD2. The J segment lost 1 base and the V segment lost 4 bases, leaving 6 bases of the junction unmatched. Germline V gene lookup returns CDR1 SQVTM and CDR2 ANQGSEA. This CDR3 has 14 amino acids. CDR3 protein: CSVVPLAVQETQYF. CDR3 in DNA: TGCAGCGTTGTCCCCCTAGCGGTCCAAGAGACCCAGTACTTC.

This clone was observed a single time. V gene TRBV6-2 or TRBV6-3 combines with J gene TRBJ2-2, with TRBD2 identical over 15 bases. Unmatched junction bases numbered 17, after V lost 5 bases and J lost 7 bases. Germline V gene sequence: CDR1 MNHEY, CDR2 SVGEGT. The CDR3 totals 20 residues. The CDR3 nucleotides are TGTGCCAGCAGTCGCTACCGCCCGGGGACTAGCGGGGGGTTTGGCGGGGAGCTGTTTTTT. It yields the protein CASSRYRPGTSGGFGGELFF.

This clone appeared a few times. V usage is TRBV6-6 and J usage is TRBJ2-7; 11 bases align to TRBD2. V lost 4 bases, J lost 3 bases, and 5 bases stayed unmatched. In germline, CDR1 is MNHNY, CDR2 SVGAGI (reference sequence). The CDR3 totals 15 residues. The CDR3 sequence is CASSSTSGAGYEQYF. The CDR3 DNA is TGTGCCAGCAGTTCGACTAGCGGGGCCGGCTACGAGCAGTACTTC.

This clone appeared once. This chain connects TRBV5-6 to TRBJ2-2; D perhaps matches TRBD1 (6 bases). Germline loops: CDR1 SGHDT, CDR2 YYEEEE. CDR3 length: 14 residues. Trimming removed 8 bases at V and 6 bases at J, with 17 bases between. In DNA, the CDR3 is TGTGCCAGTCACAAGATAACAGGGTCCGGGGAGCTGTTTTTT. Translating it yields CASHKITGSGELFF. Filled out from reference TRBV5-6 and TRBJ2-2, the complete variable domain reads DAGVTQSPTHLIKTRGQQVTLRCSPKSGHDTVSWYQQALGQGPQFIFQYYEEEERQRGNFPDRFSGHQFPNYSSELNVNALLLGDSALYLCASHKITGSGELFFGEGSRLTVL.

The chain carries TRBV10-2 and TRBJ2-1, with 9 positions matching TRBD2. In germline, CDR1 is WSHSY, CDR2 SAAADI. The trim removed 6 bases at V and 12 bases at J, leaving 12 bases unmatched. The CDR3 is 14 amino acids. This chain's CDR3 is CASSAASGGGAQFF. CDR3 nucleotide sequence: TGCGCCAGCAGCGCTGCCTCTGGCGGGGGGGCGCAGTTCTTC.